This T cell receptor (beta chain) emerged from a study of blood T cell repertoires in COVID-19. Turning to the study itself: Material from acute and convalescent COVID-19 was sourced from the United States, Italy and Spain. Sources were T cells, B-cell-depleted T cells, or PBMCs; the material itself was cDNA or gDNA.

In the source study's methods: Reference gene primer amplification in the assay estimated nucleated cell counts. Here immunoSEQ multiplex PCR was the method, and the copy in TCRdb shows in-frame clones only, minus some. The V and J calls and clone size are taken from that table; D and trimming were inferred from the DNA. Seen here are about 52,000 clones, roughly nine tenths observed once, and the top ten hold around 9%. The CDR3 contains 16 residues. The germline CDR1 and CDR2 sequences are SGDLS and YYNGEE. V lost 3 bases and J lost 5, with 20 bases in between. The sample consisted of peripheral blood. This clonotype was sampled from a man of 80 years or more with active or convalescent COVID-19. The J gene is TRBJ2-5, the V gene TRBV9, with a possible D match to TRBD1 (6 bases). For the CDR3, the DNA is TGTGCCAGCAGCGGGACCATTGGGGGCGCTTACGAGACCCAGTACTTC. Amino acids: CASSGTIGGAYETQYF.